This is a list of T cell receptor beta chains from one sample in a study of T cells after yellow fever vaccination. One entry per CDR3 protein, called by TCRdb with MiXCR from the 5' RACE reads. This sample yields 450,000 to 550,000 distinct CDR3 sequences, of which 15% to 20% are seen a single time; approximately 15% belongs to the top ten. The sequencing here drew on PBMCs, taken 15 days after the yellow fever booster vaccination. The receptors come from a man aged 30 to 39 who received the YFV17D yellow fever vaccine. CDR3s include the opening cysteine and the closing phenylalanine or tryptophan. The order of the fields is clone size, D gene, J gene, CDR3 length, V gene, CDR3 DNA, CDR3 protein. A D gene is named only where the DNA matches it firmly. Clone size is stated in some rows and not others, as once, few, many or a class when expanded.

few | TRBD2 | TRBJ2-7 | 14 | TRBV11-2 | TGTGCCAGCAGCTCTAGCGGAGGGAGGTACGAGCAGTACTTC | CASSSSGGRYEQYF
. | . | TRBJ1-5 | 13 | TRBV20-1 | TGCAGTGCTAGACGGGGGGCCGATCAGCCCCAGCATTTT | CSARRGADQPQHF
. | . | TRBJ2-5 | 13 | TRBV20-1 | TGCAGTGCTAGAGATGGGGTAGCGGAGACCCAGTACTTC | CSARDGVAETQYF
. | TRBD2 | TRBJ2-3 | 16 | TRBV4-3 | TGCGCCAGCAGCCAAGATCTAGCGGGGGGCACAGATACGCAGTATTTT | CASSQDLAGGTDTQYF
. | TRBD2 | TRBJ2-2 | 17 | TRBV6-5 | TGTGCCAGCAGTCCACAGGGAAGCGGGAGAGAAACCGGGGAGCTGTTTTTT | CASSPQGSGRETGELFF
. | . | TRBJ1-5 | 11 | TRBV19 | TGTGCCAGTAGTAATAGCCTGCCCCAGCATTTT | CASSNSLPQHF
. | . | TRBJ2-1 | 14 | TRBV5-1 | TGCGCCAGCAGCTTGGGGGCGTCGTTCGATGAGCAGTTCTTC | CASSLGASFDEQFF
few | . | TRBJ2-5 | 15 | TRBV7-2 | TGTGCCAGCAGCTTAACGTCGGCAGCGCGGGAGACCCAGTACTTC | CASSLTSAARETQYF
. | . | TRBJ2-6 | 18 | TRBV18 | TGTGCCAGCTCACCCGGTTTTGGTGCTACCTCTGGGGCCAACGTCCTGACTTTC | CASSPGFGATSGANVLTF
. | . | TRBJ2-5 | 13 | TRBV2 | TGTGCCAGCAGTGAAGGGGTACTGGAGACCCAGTACTTC | CASSEGVLETQYF
. | TRBD2 | TRBJ2-3 | 13 | TRBV19 | TGTGCCTGCCACGCGGGAGGCTCAGATACGCAGTATTTT | CACHAGGSDTQYF
few | . | TRBJ2-3 | 15 | TRBV29-1 | TGCAGCGTCAGAAAAAGGTACAGGGACACAGATACGCAGTATTTT | CSVRKRYRDTDTQYF
. | . | TRBJ1-5 | 14 | TRBV28 | TGTGCCAGCAACTCGGGGGGGGGAAATCAGCCCCAGCATTTT | CASNSGGGNQPQHF
. | TRBD2 | TRBJ2-5 | 14 | TRBV5-1 | TGCGCCAGCAGCCCGGCGGGGGGATTCGAGACCCAGTACTTC | CASSPAGGFETQYF
few | TRBD2 | TRBJ2-3 | 15 | TRBV29-1 | TGCAGCGTTGAGATAGCGGGAGGGGCCACAGATACGCAGTATTTT | CSVEIAGGATDTQYF
. | . | TRBJ2-7 | 14 | TRBV12-3/TRBV12-4 | TGTGCCAGCAGTTCTCGGCCATCGCACCACGAGCAGTACTTC | CASSSRPSHHEQYF
. | TRBD1 | TRBJ2-5 | 16 | TRBV3-1 | TGTGCCAGCAGCCATTCACCGGACAGGGGCCAAGAGACCCAGTACTTC | CASSHSPDRGQETQYF
few | . | TRBJ1-2 | 12 | TRBV5-1 | TGCGCCAGCAGCCCCTCTTCCGATGGCTACACCTTC | CASSPSSDGYTF
few | . | TRBJ2-7 | 13 | TRBV7-2 | TGTGCCAGCAGCTTTGACCCGGACCGCGAGCAGTACTTC | CASSFDPDREQYF
. | . | TRBJ2-4 | 12 | TRBV20-1 | TGCAGTGCGAATTCCGGGACCCCCATTCAGTACTTC | CSANSGTPIQYF
. | . | TRBJ2-1 | 13 | TRBV7-6 | TGTGCCAGCAGCCCTACAGGGAGCGTTGAGCAGTTCTTC | CASSPTGSVEQFF
. | TRBD2 | TRBJ2-5 | 14 | TRBV20-1 | TGCAGTGCTAGGCGGCTAGCGGCACAAGAGACCCAGTACTTC | CSARRLAAQETQYF
. | TRBD1 | TRBJ1-5 | 14 | TRBV20-1 | TGCAGTGCTCGAATAGGGACAGTGGGCCAGCCCCAGCATTTT | CSARIGTVGQPQHF
few | TRBD2 | TRBJ2-1 | 16 | TRBV4-3 | TGCGCCAGCAGCCAGCTTCGGAGCGGGAGACTGGGTGAGCAGTTCTTC | CASSQLRSGRLGEQFF
. | . | TRBJ2-7 | 13 | TRBV12-3/TRBV12-4 | TGTGCCAGCAGTAGCCTAGAGACCTACGAGCAGTACTTC | CASSSLETYEQYF
. | TRBD1 | TRBJ1-1 | 17 | TRBV6-5 | TGTGCCAGCAGTTACCCCCCCGGGACAGGGTTTAAGACTGAAGCTTTCTTT | CASSYPPGTGFKTEAFF
. | . | TRBJ2-5 | 14 | TRBV28 | TGTGCCAGCAGTTCGCCAGGAGTTGTGGAGACCCAGTACTTC | CASSSPGVVETQYF
few | TRBD2 | TRBJ2-1 | 16 | TRBV12-3/TRBV12-4 | TGTGCCAGCAGTTTAGGAGCGGGAGGCCTCTACAATGAGCAGTTCTTC | CASSLGAGGLYNEQFF
few | . | TRBJ2-7 | 16 | TRBV7-2 | TGTGCCAGCAGCTTACAATTCTCCGGGATCCTCTACGAGCAGTACTTC | CASSLQFSGILYEQYF
few | TRBD2 | TRBJ2-7 | 16 | TRBV20-1 | TGCAGTGCTAGAGATCCTCAACCGGGGGGTTCCTACGAGCAGTACTTC | CSARDPQPGGSYEQYF
many | TRBD2 | TRBJ2-1 | 15 | TRBV4-1 | TGCGCCAGCAGCCAAGATCTAGCGGGAGGTCTAGAGCAGTTCTTC | CASSQDLAGGLEQFF